These 27 T cell receptor beta chains came from one sample sequenced in a study of technical replicates of blood from a few donors. Some clones are missing from TCRdb's copy, which holds only in-frame ones; the method was immunoSEQ multiplex PCR. Of tens of thousands of clones in the sample, around 94% were seen once. Sequenced: T cells isolated from PBMCs. These receptors came from a human donor in good health.

This clone was seen once. The rearrangement joins TRBV19 to TRBJ2-2, with D possibly being TRBD2 (7 bases). The ends were cut back, 9 bases at V and 6 bases at J, with 20 bases in the middle. CDR1 and CDR2 (germline): LNHDA, SQIVND (reference sequence). The CDR3 is 15 residues long. This CDR3 reads CASRVGGALAGELFF. The CDR3 DNA follows: TGTGCCAGCAGGGTTGGGGGGGCGCTGGCCGGGGAGCTGTTTTTT. Variable domain in full (rest from reference TRBV19 and TRBJ2-2): DGGITQSPKYLFRKEGQNVTLSCEQNLNHDAMYWYRQDPGQGLRLIYYSQIVNDFQKGDIAEGYSVSREKKESFPLTVTSAQKNPTAFYLCASRVGGALAGELFFGEGSRLTVL.

The V gene is TRBV13, the J gene TRBJ2-1; a possible D gene is TRBD1 (5 bases). Looked up from germline, CDR1 is PRHDT and CDR2 is FYEKMQ (reference sequence). This CDR3 spans 13 amino acids. Trimming removed 7 bases at V and 3 bases at J, with 10 bases between. The CDR3 region is CASTLRGYNEQFF. As DNA, the CDR3 is TGTGCCAGCACGTTAAGGGGCTACAATGAGCAGTTCTTC.

The V gene is TRBV28, the J gene TRBJ1-2; TRBD1 matches at 10 bases. The CDR3 runs 14 residues. CDR1 is MDHEN, CDR2 SYDVKM, per germline. Losses at the gene ends were 8 bases for V and 0 bases for J; bases not matched to a gene: 3. The CDR3 DNA reads TGTGCCAGCTCGGGACAGGGGTCTAACTATGGCTACACCTTC. It is translated as CASSGQGSNYGYTF.

The chain carries TRBV5-4 and TRBJ2-3; 10 nucleotides align to TRBD2. CDR3 length equals 15 residues. V lost 0 bases to trimming and J lost 5 bases; unmatched junction nucleotides: 3. From germline, CDR1 is SGHNT and CDR2 YYREEE (reference sequence). DNA for the CDR3: TGTGCCAGCAGCTTGGATAGCGGGGGGCTAGATACGCAGTATTTT. As protein: CASSLDSGGLDTQYF.

CDR3 coding DNA: TGTGCCAGCAGTATGTATTTTAACACTGAAGCTTTCTTT. Translating it yields CASSMYFNTEAFF. The chain couples TRBV28 to TRBJ1-1; D gene uncertain. The ends were cut back, 5 bases at V and 2 bases at J, with 9 bases in the middle. This CDR3 comprises 13 residues. CDR1 and CDR2 from the germline V gene are MDHEN and SYDVKM.

This clone was observed a few times. This chain uses TRBV19 with TRBJ1-5; D perhaps matches TRBD1 (6 bases). V dropped 5 bases and J dropped 7 bases, with 15 bases sitting between them. The CDR3 length is 14 residues. CDR1 and CDR2 from the germline V gene are LNHDA and SQIVND (reference sequence). CDR3 coding DNA: TGTGCCAGTAGTGGACACTTACAGGGCCAGCCCCAGCATTTT. Encoded protein: CASSGHLQGQPQHF.

The rearrangement uses TRBV2 and TRBJ2-7; tentative D call: TRBD1 (6 bases). This CDR3 comprises 14 residues. CDR1 and CDR2 (germline): SNHLY, FYNNEI. Trimming pared 3 bases from V and 0 bases from J, leaving 9 bases between. This chain's CDR3 is CASSDQGTSYEQYF. For the CDR3, the DNA is TGTGCCAGCAGTGATCAGGGGACCTCCTACGAGCAGTACTTC.

This chain uses TRBV5-8 with TRBJ2-7; D not certain. The germline CDR1 and CDR2 sequences are SGHTS and YDEGEE. V was clipped by 1 base and J by 4 bases, with 6 bases between them. The CDR3 runs 12 residues. The CDR3 coding sequence is TGTGCCAGCAGCTTGATTACTTACGAGCAGTACTTC. Translation gives CASSLITYEQYF.

Comment on this clone: The germline gene is not matched at one end of the junction; a read error may be the cause. The V gene is TRBV4-1, the J gene TRBJ2-1; TRBD2 matches at 11 bases. Germline V gives CDR1 MGHRA, CDR2 YSYEKL. This CDR3 region has 14 residues. CDR3 in DNA: TGCGCCTGCAGCGATAGCGGGAGGGCCGGCAAGCAGTTCTTC. Translation gives CACSDSGRAGKQFF.

The sample holds a few counts of this clone. The chain uses TRBV4-2 and TRBJ1-1; no clear D. Germline assignment: CDR1 LGHNA and CDR2 YNFKEQ. The ends were cut back, 0 bases at V and 7 bases at J, with 12 bases in the middle. The CDR3 has 14 residues. CDR3 nucleotides: TGTGCCAGCAGCCAAGATACGGGAGTGGGTGAAGCTTTCTTT. Protein product: CASSQDTGVGEAFF.

V and J are TRBV13 and TRBJ2-1; 9 positions agree with TRBD2. J gave up 4 bases and V 4 bases, and 5 bases lay outside the gene matches. This CDR3 spans 15 amino acids. Germline V gene data show CDR1 as PRHDT and CDR2 as FYEKMQ (reference sequence). The CDR3 reads CASSSSGKGYNEQFF. Written as DNA, the CDR3 is TGTGCCAGCAGCTCTAGCGGGAAAGGGTACAATGAGCAGTTCTTC.

A note on this clone: Additional DNA sequences in this sample encode the identical CDR3. V gene TRBV19 combines with J gene TRBJ2-7, with TRBD1 identical over 7 bases. V dropped 1 base and J dropped 1; count of bases not matched to a gene: 1. The CDR3 consists of 14 residues. Germline lookup yields CDR1 LNHDA and CDR2 SQIVND (reference sequence). This chain's CDR3 is CASSIGTGSYEQYF. CDR3 sequence (DNA): TGTGCCAGTAGTATAGGGACAGGTTCCTACGAGCAGTACTTC.

Remarks on this clone: Its ends do not fully match the called genes, so a read error is possible. The chain has TRBV27 and TRBJ2-5, with a tentative D call TRBD2 (5 bases). CDR1 is MNHEY and CDR2 is SMNVEV in the germline V gene (reference sequence). The CDR3 loop spans 12 amino acids. The CDR3 DNA reads TGTGCCAGCAGCCCAGATAAGTGGAGGAATCACTTC. This sequence encodes CASSPDKWRNHF.

The rearrangement joins TRBV7-2 to TRBJ1-6; D gene unclear. The germline V gene has CDR1 SGHTA and CDR2 FQGNSA. This CDR3 is 15 amino acids long. The ends were cut back, 3 bases at V and 6 bases at J, with 12 bases in the middle. The CDR3 loop reads CASSFLGGPNSPLHF. In DNA, the CDR3 is TGTGCCAGCAGCTTCCTTGGAGGGCCTAATTCACCCCTCCACTTT.

This chain uses TRBV11-3 with TRBJ1-6, with 7 positions matching TRBD1. Trimming removed 5 bases from V and 10 bases from J; junction bases left unmatched: 11. From germline, CDR1 is SGHNT and CDR2 YENEEA. The CDR3 consists of 15 residues. The CDR3 loop is CASSPRQGRESPLHF. The CDR3 region has the DNA TGTGCCAGCAGCCCTCGACAGGGACGAGAATCACCCCTCCACTTT.

V gene TRBV4-1 combines with J gene TRBJ1-2, with TRBD1 matching over 10 bases. The length of the CDR3 is 12 residues. In germline, CDR1 is MGHRA, CDR2 YSYEKL. Trimming at V came to 8 bases and at J to 8 bases, leaving 5 bases not matched to a gene. The DNA of the CDR3 is TGCGCCAGCCAAGGGACAGGGGCAGGCTACACCTTC. Amino acids: CASQGTGAGYTF.

This chain uses TRBV11-2 with TRBJ1-2; 8 bases are a match to TRBD1. V lost 2 bases, J lost 3 bases, and 5 bases stayed unmatched. Per the germline V gene, CDR1 is SGHAT and CDR2 is FQNNGV. The CDR3 extends over 15 amino acids. Here the CDR3 DNA reads TGTGCCAGCAGCTTACCGGACAGGGAGGACTATGGCTACACCTTC. Its translation is CASSLPDREDYGYTF.

The chain recombines TRBV6-4 with TRBJ1-1, with 9 bases identical to TRBD1. CDR3 length equals 18 residues. V was pared by 5 bases and J by 4 bases, with 17 bases of the junction left unmatched. The germline gives CDR1 MRHNA, CDR2 SNTAGT. In DNA form, the CDR3 reads TGTGCCAGCAGTCCCCGGGGACAGGGAAGTTCTATCCCCACTGAAGCTTTCTTT. It specifies CASSPRGQGSSIPTEAFF.

This chain uses TRBV7-8 with TRBJ2-6; D not certain. The CDR3 spans 18 residues. CDR1 and CDR2 from the germline V gene are SGHVS and FQNEAQ. V gave up 5 bases and J gave up 0 bases, with 17 bases separating them. The CDR3 bases are TGTGCCAGCAGCGAAGTCTACCCGTCAAGCTCTGGGGCCAACGTCCTGACTTTC. Amino acids: CASSEVYPSSSGANVLTF.

This chain connects TRBV27 to TRBJ2-5; D remains ambiguous. Germline V gene sequence: CDR1 MNHEY, CDR2 SMNVEV (reference sequence). The CDR3 is 16 amino acids. V gave up 5 bases and J gave up 5 bases, with 21 bases separating them. The CDR3 nucleotides read TGTGCCAGCAGTCCCCTCTTGTCTAACTACCCCGAGACCCAGTACTTC. It encodes CASSPLLSNYPETQYF.

J is TRBJ2-5 and V is TRBV28, with 8 bases lining up with TRBD1. The V gene end was trimmed by 4 bases and the J gene end by 6 bases; junction bases not matched to a gene: 10. This CDR3 region has 15 residues. Per germline, CDR1 MDHEN and CDR2 SYDVKM. The CDR3 region has the DNA TGTGCCAGCAGTTCCTTGGACAGGGCTTGGAAGACCCAGTACTTC. This codes for CASSSLDRAWKTQYF.

This clone has a handful of counts. This sequence joins TRBV6-1 and TRBJ2-7; a weak D match, TRBD2 (5 bases). Trimming took off 2 bases at V and 5 bases at J, with 7 bases between the two ends. This CDR3 region has 12 residues. Germline CDR1 reads MNHNS; CDR2 reads SASEGT. The CDR3 DNA follows: TGTGCCAGCAGTGAACTCGGGGACGAGCAGTACTTC. It specifies CASSELGDEQYF.

The chain uses TRBV10-3 and TRBJ2-1, with D maybe TRBD1 (5 bases). CDR1 is ENHRY, CDR2 SYGVKD, per germline. The V end lost 8 bases, the J end lost 7 bases, and 15 bases lay between the germline ends. The CDR3 runs 13 residues. The chain's CDR3 is CAIGAVMGNEQFF. CDR3 coding DNA: TGTGCCATCGGGGCTGTGATGGGGAATGAGCAGTTCTTC.

V gene TRBV11-2 combines with J gene TRBJ2-1; no firm D call. The V and J ends lost 6 bases and 10 bases respectively, with 25 bases between them. The CDR3 length is 16 residues. Germline loops: CDR1 SGHAT, CDR2 FQNNGV. CDR3 protein: CASSHFGDLGKNEQFF. In nucleotides, the CDR3 is TGTGCCAGCAGTCATTTTGGAGACCTGGGTAAGAACGAGCAGTTCTTC.

This clone was counted a single time. The CDR3 protein is CASSPSSGSYEQYF. The CDR3 bases are TGTGCCAGCTCACCATCTAGCGGATCCTACGAGCAGTACTTC. J is TRBJ2-7 and V is TRBV18; 7 bases line up with TRBD2. The CDR3 runs to 14 residues. Germline loops: CDR1 KGHSH, CDR2 LQKENI. The J segment lost 1 base and the V segment lost 2 bases, leaving 2 bases of the junction unmatched.

The chain joins TRBV7-6 to TRBJ2-6, with a weak D call TRBD1 (6 bases). The V end lost 3 bases, the J end lost 1 base, and 13 bases lay between the germline ends. In germline, CDR1 is SGHVS, CDR2 FNYEAQ. The length of the CDR3 is 17 residues. CDR3 region: CASSFWGQTSGANVLTF. CDR3 sequence (DNA): TGTGCCAGCAGCTTCTGGGGACAAACTTCTGGGGCCAACGTCCTGACTTTC.

The chain carries TRBV7-6 and TRBJ2-7; 13 bases align to TRBD2. V shed 4 bases and J 5 bases; nucleotides not matched to a gene: 5. The germline CDR1 and CDR2 sequences are SGHVS and FNYEAQ. The CDR3 is made up of 15 amino acids. The CDR3, as DNA: TGTGCCAGCAGCTCACTAGCGGGAGGGCCCCACGAGCAGTACTTC. Translated: CASSSLAGGPHEQYF.